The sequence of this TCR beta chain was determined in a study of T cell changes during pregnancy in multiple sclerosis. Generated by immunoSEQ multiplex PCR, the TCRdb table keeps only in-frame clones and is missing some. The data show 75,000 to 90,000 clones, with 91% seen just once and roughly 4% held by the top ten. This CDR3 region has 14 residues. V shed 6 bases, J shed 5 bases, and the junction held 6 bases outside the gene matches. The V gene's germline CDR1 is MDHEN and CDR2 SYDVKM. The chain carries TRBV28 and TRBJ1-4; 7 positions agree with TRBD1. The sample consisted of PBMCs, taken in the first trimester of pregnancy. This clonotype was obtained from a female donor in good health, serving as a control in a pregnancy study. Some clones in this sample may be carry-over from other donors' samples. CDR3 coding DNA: TGTGCCAGCAGCACCGGGACAGTCAATGAAAAACTGTTTTTT. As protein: CASSTGTVNEKLFF.